This T cell receptor beta chain came from a study of cytomegalovirus exposure and HLA in healthy donors. Turning to the study itself: The use of the same platform for the 95 to 150 validation repertoires and the roughly 700 first-cohort repertoires was reported by a later analysis. Points from the study as a whole: The study recorded about 150 TCR beta chains that were cytomegalovirus-associated.

With 1 base clipped from V and 4 bases from J, the junction kept 6 bases outside the gene matches. Per germline, CDR1 MDHEN and CDR2 SYDVKM. CDR3 length: 16 amino acids. About this clone: Its antigen is not identified.

Only in-frame clones appear in the TCRdb table, and some are missing; sequencing was by immunoSEQ multiplex PCR. The sample lists roughly 120,000 clones; roughly 93% were seen once. The sample was PBMCs. The chain links TRBV28 to TRBJ2-3, with 9 bases lining up with TRBD2. This TCR derives from a woman between 18 and 29 years old in good health and CMV-seronegative. The CDR3 DNA sequence: TGTGCCAGCAGTTTATACCCTAGCGGGATGGCAGATACGCAGTATTTT. This translates into CASSLYPSGMADTQYF.